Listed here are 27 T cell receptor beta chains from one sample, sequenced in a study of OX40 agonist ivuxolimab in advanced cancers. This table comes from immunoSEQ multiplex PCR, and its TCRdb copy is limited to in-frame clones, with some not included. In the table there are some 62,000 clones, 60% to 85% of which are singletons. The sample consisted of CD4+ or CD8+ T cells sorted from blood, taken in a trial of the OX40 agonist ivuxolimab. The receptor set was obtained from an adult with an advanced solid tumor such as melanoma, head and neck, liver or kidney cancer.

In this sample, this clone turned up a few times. As DNA, the CDR3 is TGTGCCAGCAGTCCAGCCTTCGGACAATCTGCTAACTATGGCTACACCTTC. Amino acid sequence: CASSPAFGQSANYGYTF. The genes are TRBV27 and TRBJ1-2; possible D gene TRBD1, 5 bases. V shed 5 bases and J shed 0 bases, with 19 bases lying between them. The germline CDR1 and CDR2 sequences are MNHEY and SMNVEV (reference sequence). CDR3 length equals 17 residues.

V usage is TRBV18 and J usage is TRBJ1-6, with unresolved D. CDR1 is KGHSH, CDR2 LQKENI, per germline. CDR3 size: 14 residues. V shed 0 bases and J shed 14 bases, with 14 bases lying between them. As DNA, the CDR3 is TGTGCCAGCTCACCACCCAGCTGGGGTGGGGCCCTCCACTTT. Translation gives CASSPPSWGGALHF.

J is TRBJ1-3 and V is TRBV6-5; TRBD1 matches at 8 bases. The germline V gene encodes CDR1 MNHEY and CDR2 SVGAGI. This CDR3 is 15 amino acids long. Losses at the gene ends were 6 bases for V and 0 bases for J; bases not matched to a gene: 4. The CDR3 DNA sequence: TGTGCCAGCAGGACGGACAGGGCCTCTGGAAACACCATATATTTT. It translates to CASRTDRASGNTIYF.

The CDR3 coding sequence is TGTGCCAGCAGCTCAGAGGGCTTCAATGAGCAGTTCTTC. Residues: CASSSEGFNEQFF. The J gene is TRBJ2-1, the V gene TRBV9; perhaps TRBD2 as D (5 bases). In germline, CDR1 is SGDLS, CDR2 YYNGEE. The CDR3 is made up of 13 amino acids. The V gene lost 4 bases and the J gene lost 6 bases, with 11 bases spanning the gap.

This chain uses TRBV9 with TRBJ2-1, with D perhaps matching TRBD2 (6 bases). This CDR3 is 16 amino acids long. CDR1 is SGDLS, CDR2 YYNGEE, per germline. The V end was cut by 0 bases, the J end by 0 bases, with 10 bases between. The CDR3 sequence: CASSVAGGISYNEQFF. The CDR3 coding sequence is TGTGCCAGCAGCGTAGCGGGCGGGATCTCCTACAATGAGCAGTTCTTC.

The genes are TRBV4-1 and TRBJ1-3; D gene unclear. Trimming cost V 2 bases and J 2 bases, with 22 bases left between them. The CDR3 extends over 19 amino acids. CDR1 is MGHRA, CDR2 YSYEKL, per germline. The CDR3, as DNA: TGCGCCAGCAGCCAATTCCAACCTCCGAGACTTCTGGCTGGAAACACCATATATTTT. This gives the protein CASSQFQPPRLLAGNTIYF.

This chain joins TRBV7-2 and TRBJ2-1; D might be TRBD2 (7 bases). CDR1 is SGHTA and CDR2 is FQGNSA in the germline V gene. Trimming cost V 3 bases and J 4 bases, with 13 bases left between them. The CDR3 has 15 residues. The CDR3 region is CASSFLGGGYNEQFF. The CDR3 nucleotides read TGTGCCAGCAGCTTCCTAGGGGGGGGTTACAATGAGCAGTTCTTC.

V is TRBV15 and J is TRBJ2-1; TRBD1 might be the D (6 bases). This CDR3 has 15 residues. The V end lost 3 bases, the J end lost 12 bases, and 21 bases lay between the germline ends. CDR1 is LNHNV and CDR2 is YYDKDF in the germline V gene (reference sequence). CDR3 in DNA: TGTGCCACCAGCAGGGAAGGGACACTCCGGATCGGGCAGTTCTTC. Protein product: CATSREGTLRIGQFF.

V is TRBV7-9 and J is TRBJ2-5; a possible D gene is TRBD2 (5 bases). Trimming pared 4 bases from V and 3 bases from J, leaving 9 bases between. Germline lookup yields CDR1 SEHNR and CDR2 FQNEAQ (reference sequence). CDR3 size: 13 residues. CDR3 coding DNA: TGTGCCAGCAGCTCCGGACTGGAAGAGACCCAGTACTTC. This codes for CASSSGLEETQYF. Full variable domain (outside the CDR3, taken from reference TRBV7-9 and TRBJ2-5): DTGVSQNPRHKITKRGQNVTFRCDPISEHNRLYWYRQTLGQGPEFLTYFQNEAQLEKSRLLSDRFSAERPKGSFSTLEIQRTEQGDSAMYLCASSSGLEETQYFGPGTRLLVL.

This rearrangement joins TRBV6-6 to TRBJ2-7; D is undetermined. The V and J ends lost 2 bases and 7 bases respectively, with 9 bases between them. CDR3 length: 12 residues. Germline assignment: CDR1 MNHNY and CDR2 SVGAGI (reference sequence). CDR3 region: CASSYPLGEQYF. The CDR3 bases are TGTGCCAGCAGTTACCCCCTGGGGGAGCAGTACTTC.

CDR3 in DNA: TGTGCCAGCAGCTACCAGACTAGCGGCCTTGGGGAGCAGTTCTTC. Translating gives CASSYQTSGLGEQFF. This sequence joins TRBV5-8 and TRBJ2-1, with TRBD2 matching 9 bases. Trimming cost V 3 bases and J 10 bases; bases outside gene matches: 11. This CDR3 comprises 15 residues. From germline, CDR1 is SGHTS and CDR2 YDEGEE.

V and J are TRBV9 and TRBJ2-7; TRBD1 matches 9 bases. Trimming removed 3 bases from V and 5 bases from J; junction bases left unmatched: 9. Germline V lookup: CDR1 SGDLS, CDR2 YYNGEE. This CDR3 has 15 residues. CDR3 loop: CASSGGTGTWDEQYF. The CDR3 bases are TGTGCCAGCAGCGGCGGGACAGGGACCTGGGACGAGCAGTACTTC.

The CDR3 bases are TGTGCCAGCAGCTTAACAGTCGGCTTCTCCTACGAGCAGTACTTC. It specifies CASSLTVGFSYEQYF. This chain links TRBV7-9 with TRBJ2-5; D gene ambiguous. The J call is doubtful: the DNA matches TRBJ2-7 better. Germline values: CDR1 SEHNR, CDR2 FQNEAQ (reference sequence). There are 15 residues in the CDR3.

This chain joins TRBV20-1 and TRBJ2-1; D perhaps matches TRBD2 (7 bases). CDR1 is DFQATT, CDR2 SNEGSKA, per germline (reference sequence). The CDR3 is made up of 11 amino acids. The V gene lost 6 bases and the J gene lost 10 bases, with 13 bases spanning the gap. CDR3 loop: CSAGGRWEQFF. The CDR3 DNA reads TGCAGTGCCGGGGGGCGGTGGGAGCAGTTCTTC.

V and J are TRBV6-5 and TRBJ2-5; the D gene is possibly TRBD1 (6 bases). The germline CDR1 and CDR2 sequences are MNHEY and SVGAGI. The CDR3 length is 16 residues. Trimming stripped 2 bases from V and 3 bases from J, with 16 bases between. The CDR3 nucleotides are TGTGCCAGCAGTTACAACCCCGGGACACCGAAAGAGACCCAGTACTTC. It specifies CASSYNPGTPKETQYF.

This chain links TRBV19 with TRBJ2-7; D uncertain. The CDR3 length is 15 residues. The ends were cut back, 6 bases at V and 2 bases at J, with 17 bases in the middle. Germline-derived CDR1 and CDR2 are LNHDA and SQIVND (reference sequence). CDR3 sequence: CASSSISGPAYEQYF. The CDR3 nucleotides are TGTGCCAGTAGCTCTATATCCGGGCCAGCCTACGAGCAGTACTTC.

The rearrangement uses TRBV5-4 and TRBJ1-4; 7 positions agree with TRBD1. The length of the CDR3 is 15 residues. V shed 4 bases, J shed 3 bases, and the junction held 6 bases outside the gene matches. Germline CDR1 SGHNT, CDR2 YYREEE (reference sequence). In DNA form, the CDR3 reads TGTGCCAGCAGCCCCAAGGGGGCGTCTAATGAAAAACTGTTTTTT. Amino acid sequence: CASSPKGASNEKLFF.

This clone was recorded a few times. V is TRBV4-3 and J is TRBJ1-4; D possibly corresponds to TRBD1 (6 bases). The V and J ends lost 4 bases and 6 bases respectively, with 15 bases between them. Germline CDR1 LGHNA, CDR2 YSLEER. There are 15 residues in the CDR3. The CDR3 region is CASSLSRGRYEKLFF. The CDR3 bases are TGCGCCAGCAGCCTTTCACGGGGGCGGTATGAAAAACTGTTTTTT.

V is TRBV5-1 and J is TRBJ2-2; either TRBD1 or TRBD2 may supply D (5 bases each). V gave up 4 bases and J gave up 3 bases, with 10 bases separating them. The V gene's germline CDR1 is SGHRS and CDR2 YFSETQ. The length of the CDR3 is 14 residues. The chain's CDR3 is CASSHRGHTGELFF. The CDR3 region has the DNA TGCGCCAGCAGCCACCGGGGACACACCGGGGAGCTGTTTTTT.

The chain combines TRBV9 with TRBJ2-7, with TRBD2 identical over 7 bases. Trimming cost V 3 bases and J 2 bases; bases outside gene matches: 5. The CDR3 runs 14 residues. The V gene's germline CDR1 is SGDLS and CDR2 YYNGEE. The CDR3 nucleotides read TGTGCCAGCAGCGGCAGCGGGACTACCTACGAGCAGTACTTC. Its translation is CASSGSGTTYEQYF. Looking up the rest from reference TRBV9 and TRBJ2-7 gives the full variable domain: DSGVTQTPKHLITATGQRVTLRCSPRSGDLSVYWYQQSLDQGLQFLIQYYNGEERAKGNILERFSAQQFPDLHSELNLSSLELGDSALYFCASSGSGTTYEQYFGPGTRLTVT.

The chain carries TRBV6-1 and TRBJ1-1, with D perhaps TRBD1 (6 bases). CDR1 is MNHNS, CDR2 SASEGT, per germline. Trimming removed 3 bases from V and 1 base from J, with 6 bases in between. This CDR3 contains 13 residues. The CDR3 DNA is TGTGCCAGCAGTGACAGGGGGAACACTGAAGCTTTCTTT. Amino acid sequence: CASSDRGNTEAFF.

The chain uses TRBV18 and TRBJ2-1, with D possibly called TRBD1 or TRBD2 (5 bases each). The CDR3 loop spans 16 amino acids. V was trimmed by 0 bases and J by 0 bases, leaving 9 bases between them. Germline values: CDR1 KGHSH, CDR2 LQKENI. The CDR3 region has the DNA TGTGCCAGCTCACCACCGTCGGGGCTCTCCTACAATGAGCAGTTCTTC. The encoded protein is CASSPPSGLSYNEQFF.

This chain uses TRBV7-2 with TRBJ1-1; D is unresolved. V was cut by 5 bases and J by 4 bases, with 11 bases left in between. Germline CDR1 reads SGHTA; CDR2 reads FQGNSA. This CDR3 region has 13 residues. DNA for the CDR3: TGTGCCAGCAGCCAAACCTGGAGCACTGAAGCTTTCTTT. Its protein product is CASSQTWSTEAFF. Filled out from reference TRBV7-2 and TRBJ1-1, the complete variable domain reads GAGVSQSPSNKVTEKGKDVELRCDPISGHTALYWYRQSLGQGLEFLIYFQGNSAPDKSGLPSDRFSAERTGGSVSTLTIQRTQQEDSAVYLCASSQTWSTEAFFGQGTRLTVV.

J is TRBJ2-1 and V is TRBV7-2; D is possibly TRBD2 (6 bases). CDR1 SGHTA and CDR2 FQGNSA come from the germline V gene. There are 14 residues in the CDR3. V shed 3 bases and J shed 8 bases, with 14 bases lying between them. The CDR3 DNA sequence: TGTGCCAGCAGCTTCGGGAGCGGTATGTATGAGCAGTTCTTC. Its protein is CASSFGSGMYEQFF.

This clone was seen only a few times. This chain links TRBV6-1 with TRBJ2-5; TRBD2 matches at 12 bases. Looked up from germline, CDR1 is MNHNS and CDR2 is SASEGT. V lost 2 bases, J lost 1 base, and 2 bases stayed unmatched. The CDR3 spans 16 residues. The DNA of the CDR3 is TGTGCCAGCAGTGAACTAGCGGGGGGGCCCCAAGAGACCCAGTACTTC. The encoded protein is CASSELAGGPQETQYF.

CDR3: CASSQVLAGGPGDTQYF. The CDR3 nucleotides read TGCGCCAGCAGCCAAGTCTTAGCGGGGGGGCCCGGAGATACGCAGTATTTT. The chain recombines TRBV4-3 with TRBJ2-3; 11 bases map to TRBD2. The CDR3 spans 17 residues. Germline trimming cut 1 base from V and 5 bases from J; bases unmatched to any gene: 8. Germline CDR1 is LGHNA and CDR2 is YSLEER.

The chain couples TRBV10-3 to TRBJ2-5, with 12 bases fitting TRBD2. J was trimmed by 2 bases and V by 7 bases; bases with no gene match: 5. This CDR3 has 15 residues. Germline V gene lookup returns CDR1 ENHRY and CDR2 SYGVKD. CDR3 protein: CAITSGLAGQETQYF. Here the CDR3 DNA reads TGTGCCATCACTTCCGGACTAGCGGGACAAGAGACCCAGTACTTC.